The T cell receptor (beta chain) described here comes from a study of blood T cells in healthy people across ages. Healthy Caucasians from Russia aged roughly 6 to 90 served as donors. Alongside a J-beta primer mix, a sample-barcoded 5' primer served in a second PCR lasting about 7 to 12 cycles. MiXCR was run by TCRdb on the 5' RACE reads, yielding one entry per CDR3 protein. The sample records approximately 1,000,000 distinct CDR3 sequences, more than 30% being singletons. The CDR3 consists of 15 residues. Germline CDR1 SEHNR, CDR2 FQNEAQ (reference sequence). Trimming took 0 bases from V and 4 from J, leaving 12 bases between them. To note about this clonotype: The antigen is not known.

Study conclusions and caveats: A roughly linear fall in TCR beta diversity per million T cells was seen with increasing age.

The TCR sequence derives from a man between 18 and 29 years old in good health. The chain links TRBV7-9 to TRBJ2-5, with D maybe TRBD2 (6 bases). What was sequenced was blood. CDR3 sequence: CASSLAETAGETQYF. Here the CDR3 DNA reads TGTGCCAGCAGCTTAGCTGAAACAGCGGGAGAGACCCAGTACTTC.